This T cell receptor (beta chain) was captured by sequencing in a study of T-cell reconstitution after alpha-beta-depleted transplantation in children. Unique molecular identifiers featured in how the TCRbeta library was prepared. TCRdb used MiXCR to reprocess the PCR reads, holding one entry per CDR3 protein. The repertoire has about 350,000 distinct CDR3 sequences, about an eighth of them found once; the top ten carry 4.3%. The V and J ends lost 3 bases and 0 bases respectively, with 11 bases between them. This CDR3 spans 15 amino acids. From germline, CDR1 is DFQATT and CDR2 SNEGSKA (reference sequence).

The TCR originated in a human donor who donated a stem cell graft to a child with Fanconi anemia. Source: PBMCs, taken from the stem cell graft. V is TRBV20-1 and J is TRBJ2-2, with D perhaps TRBD2 (5 bases). The CDR3: CSARGLAANTGELFF. The CDR3 DNA follows: TGCAGTGCTAGGGGTCTAGCTGCGAACACCGGGGAGCTGTTTTTT.